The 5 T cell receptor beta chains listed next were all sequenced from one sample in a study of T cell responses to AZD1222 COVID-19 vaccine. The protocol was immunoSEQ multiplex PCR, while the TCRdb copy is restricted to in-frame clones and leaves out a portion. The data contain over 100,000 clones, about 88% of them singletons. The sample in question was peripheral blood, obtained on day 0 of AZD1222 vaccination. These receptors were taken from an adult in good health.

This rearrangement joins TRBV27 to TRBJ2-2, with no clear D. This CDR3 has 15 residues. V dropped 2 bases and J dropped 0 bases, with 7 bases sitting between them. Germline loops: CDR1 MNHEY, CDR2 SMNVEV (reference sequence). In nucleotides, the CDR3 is TGTGCCAGCAGTTTAGTTGGGACGAACACCGGGGAGCTGTTTTTT. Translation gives CASSLVGTNTGELFF.

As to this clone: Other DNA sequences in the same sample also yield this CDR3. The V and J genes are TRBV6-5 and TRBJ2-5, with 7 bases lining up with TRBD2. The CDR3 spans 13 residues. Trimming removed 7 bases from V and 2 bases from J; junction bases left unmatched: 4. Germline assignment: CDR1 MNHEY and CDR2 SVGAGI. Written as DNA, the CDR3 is TGTGCCAGCAAGCGGGATACTCAAGAGACCCAGTACTTC. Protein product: CASKRDTQETQYF.

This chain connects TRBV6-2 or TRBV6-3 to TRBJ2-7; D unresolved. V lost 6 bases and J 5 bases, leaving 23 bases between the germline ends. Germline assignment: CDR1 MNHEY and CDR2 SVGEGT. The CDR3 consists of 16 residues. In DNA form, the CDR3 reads TGTGCCAGCAGCCCAGCCTTGCGGCGACTTGGGAACGAGCAGTACTTC. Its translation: CASSPALRRLGNEQYF.

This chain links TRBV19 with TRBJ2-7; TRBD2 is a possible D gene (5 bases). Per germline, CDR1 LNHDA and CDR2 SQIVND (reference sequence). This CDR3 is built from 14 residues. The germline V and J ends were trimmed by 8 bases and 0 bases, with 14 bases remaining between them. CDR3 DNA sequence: TGTGCCAGTTCGGGGATAGGCAGCTCCTACGAGCAGTACTTC. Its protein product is CASSGIGSSYEQYF.

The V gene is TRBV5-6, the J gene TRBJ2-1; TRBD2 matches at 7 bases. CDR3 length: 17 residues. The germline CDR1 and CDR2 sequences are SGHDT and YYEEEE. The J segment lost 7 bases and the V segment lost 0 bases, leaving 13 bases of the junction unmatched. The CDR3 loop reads CASSLGGGGGSRNEQFF. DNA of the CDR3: TGTGCCAGCAGCTTGGGAGGAGGTGGCGGGAGTAGAAATGAGCAGTTCTTC.